This TCR beta chain was captured by sequencing in a study of CD8 T cells in ankylosing spondylitis. Whole-study results and caveats: Reports of some motif variants in reactive arthritis synovial fluid and blood predate this one. As for the disease-linked clones, they showed a CD8+ phenotype and occurred at relatively low frequencies in peripheral blood. Typical of ankylosing spondylitis blood, it appeared, was a TCR beta motif of under 10 highly homologous variants.

This clonotype was recorded a few times. Its antigen remains unidentified. Each CDR3 protein is one row after TCRdb ran MiXCR on the 5' RACE reads. The sample has 300,000 to 400,000 distinct CDR3 sequences, around 15% seen once. The V and J ends lost 5 bases and 5 bases, in that order; junction bases with no gene match: 8. Germline V gene lookup returns CDR1 SEHNR and CDR2 FQNEAQ (reference sequence). This CDR3 region has 14 residues. The gene calls are TRBV7-9 and TRBJ2-5; 7 positions agree with TRBD2. The clonotype was recovered from a male donor with ankylosing spondylitis or in good health (not recorded which). The sample taken for sequencing was blood, either unsorted or a sorted T cell fraction (not recorded which). The CDR3 DNA reads TGTGCCAGCAGCGGGAGCGGGGCCAGGGAGACCCAGTACTTC. Translating it yields CASSGSGARETQYF.